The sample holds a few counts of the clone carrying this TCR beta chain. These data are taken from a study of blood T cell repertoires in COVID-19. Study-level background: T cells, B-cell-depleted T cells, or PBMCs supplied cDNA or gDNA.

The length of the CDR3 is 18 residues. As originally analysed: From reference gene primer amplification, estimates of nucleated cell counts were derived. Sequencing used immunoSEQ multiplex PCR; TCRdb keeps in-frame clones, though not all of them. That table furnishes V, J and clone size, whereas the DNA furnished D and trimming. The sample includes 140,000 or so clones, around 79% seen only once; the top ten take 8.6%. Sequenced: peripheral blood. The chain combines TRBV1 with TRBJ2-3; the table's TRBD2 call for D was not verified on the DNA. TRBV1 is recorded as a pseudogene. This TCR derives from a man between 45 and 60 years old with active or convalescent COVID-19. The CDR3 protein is CTSSQDLGGRAERDTQYF. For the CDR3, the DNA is TGCACCAGCAGCCAAGATCTAGGCGGGAGGGCCGAAAGAGATACGCAGTATTTT.